The source of this T cell receptor beta chain is a study of identical twins. Template switching added a universal primer site, and cDNA bore unique molecular identifiers. TCRdb re-analysed the 5' RACE reads in MiXCR, keeping a single row per CDR3 protein. The sample lists about 1.7 million distinct CDR3 sequences; roughly 35% were seen once. The study, taken as a whole, reports: Instead of following the same donors, the conclusions were based on cross-sectional statistical analysis.

This clonotype was seen repeatedly, ten times or more. The antigen remains undetermined. The CDR3 is 14 amino acids. Trimming shortened V by 4 bases and J by 7 bases, and 14 bases separated the two germline ends. Germline CDR1 MGHRA, CDR2 YSYEKL. This sequence joins TRBV4-1 and TRBJ2-1; D not resolved. The sample was cord blood. The TCR comes from a newborn girl in good health. CDR3 nucleotides: TGCGCCAGCAGCCCATTGACCAGGTCGAATGAGCAGTTCTTC. Its translation is CASSPLTRSNEQFF.